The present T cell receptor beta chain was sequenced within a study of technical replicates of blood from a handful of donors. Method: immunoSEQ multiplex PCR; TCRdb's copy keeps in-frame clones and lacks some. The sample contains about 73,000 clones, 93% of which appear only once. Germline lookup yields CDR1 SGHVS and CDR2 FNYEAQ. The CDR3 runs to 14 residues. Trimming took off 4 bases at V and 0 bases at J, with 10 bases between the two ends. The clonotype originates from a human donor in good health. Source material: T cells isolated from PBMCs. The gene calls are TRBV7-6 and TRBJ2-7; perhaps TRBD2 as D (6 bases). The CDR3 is CASSSGTFSYEQYF. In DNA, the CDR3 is TGTGCCAGCAGCTCAGGGACTTTCTCCTACGAGCAGTACTTC. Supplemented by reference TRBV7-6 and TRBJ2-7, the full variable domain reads GAGVSQSPRYKVTKRGQDVALRCDPISGHVSLYWYRQALGQGPEFLTYFNYEAQQDKSGLPNDRFSAERPEGSISTLTIQRTEQRDSAMYRCASSSGTFSYEQYFGPGTRLTVT.